The 18 T cell receptor beta chains below all came from one sample that was sequenced in a study of CD8 T cells in Susac syndrome. Random hexamers were used to reverse transcribe the RNA input (roughly 0.5 to 1 ug). TCRdb independently ran MiXCR on the immunoSEQ multiplex PCR reads; one entry per CDR3 protein. Counted here are roughly 120,000 distinct CDR3 sequences, about 92% occurring once; the ten biggest clones make up roughly 0.3%. The sample taken for sequencing was CD8+ T cells from PBMCs. The receptors were gathered from a human donor with multiple sclerosis.

The J gene is TRBJ1-5, the V gene TRBV6-1; a weak D match, TRBD1 (6 bases). Germline CDR1 and CDR2: MNHNS and SASEGT. Between the trimmed V and J ends, which lost 0 bases and 9 bases, there was a span of 27 bases. The CDR3 totals 19 residues. The CDR3: CASSEAGILDRLLHRPQHF. CDR3 in DNA: TGTGCCAGCAGTGAAGCTGGGATACTAGACAGGCTCCTTCATCGGCCCCAGCATTTT.

This chain joins TRBV7-9 and TRBJ2-1, with D possibly matching TRBD2 (5 bases). The V gene's germline CDR1 is SEHNR and CDR2 FQNEAQ (reference sequence). The V end lost 6 bases, the J end lost 6 bases, and 18 bases lay between the germline ends. This CDR3 is built from 15 residues. The CDR3 DNA is TGTGCCAGCAGTCCCAGCGGACCCCTTGGCAATGAGCAGTTCTTC. Its translation: CASSPSGPLGNEQFF.

Here the CDR3 DNA reads TGTGCCTCCCGTTGGGGGAGAGATCACCCCCACAATGAGCAGTTCTTC. It codes for CASRWGRDHPHNEQFF. The rearrangement joins TRBV30 to TRBJ2-1; the D gene could be TRBD1 or TRBD2 (5 bases each). In germline, CDR1 is GTSNPN, CDR2 SVGIG (reference sequence). CDR3 size: 16 residues. Trimming shortened V by 7 bases and J by 5 bases, and 24 bases separated the two germline ends.

This chain's CDR3 is CSDERELYNEQFF. The CDR3 nucleotides read TGCAGCGACGAGCGGGAGCTCTACAATGAGCAGTTCTTC. The chain uses TRBV29-1 and TRBJ2-1; TRBD2 matches 8 bases. Looked up from germline, CDR1 is SQVTM and CDR2 is ANQGSEA. Losses at the gene ends were 7 bases for V and 3 bases for J; bases not matched to a gene: 5. The CDR3 length is 13 residues.

There are a few counts of this clonotype. The rearrangement joins TRBV7-9 to TRBJ2-5, with 7 bases identical to TRBD1. After removal of 5 bases from V and 3 bases from J, the junction contained 3 bases not matched to a gene. The CDR3 contains 13 residues. The germline CDR1 and CDR2 sequences are SEHNR and FQNEAQ (reference sequence). The CDR3 loop reads CASSPGQEETQYF. CDR3 sequence (DNA): TGTGCCAGCAGCCCCGGACAGGAAGAGACCCAGTACTTC.

V usage is TRBV7-8 and J usage is TRBJ2-7; D is possibly TRBD2 (6 bases). The length of the CDR3 is 14 residues. The V end lost 5 bases, the J end lost 4 bases, and 15 bases lay between the germline ends. Germline CDR1 is SGHVS and CDR2 is FQNEAQ. The CDR3 DNA is TGTGCCAGCAGCCCCACCCCGGGAGCGTACGAGCAGTACGTC. It yields the protein CASSPTPGAYEQYV.

The chain is built from TRBV7-3 and TRBJ2-3; possible D gene TRBD2, 6 bases. CDR1 is SGHTA, CDR2 FQGTGA, per germline. Trimming removed 5 bases at V and 8 bases at J, with 14 bases between. This CDR3 region has 13 residues. Here the CDR3 reads CASSPGVGGTQYF. The CDR3 DNA follows: TGTGCCAGCAGCCCGGGAGTAGGCGGTACGCAGTATTTT. The whole variable domain, filled in from reference TRBV7-3 and TRBJ2-3, reads GAGVSQTPSNKVTEKGKYVELRCDPISGHTALYWYRQSLGQGPEFLIYFQGTGAADDSGLPNDRFFAVRPEGSVSTLKIQRTERGDSAVYLCASSPGVGGTQYFGPGTRLTVL.

This clonotype was recorded once. The J gene is TRBJ2-7, the V gene TRBV5-6, with a possible D match to TRBD2 (5 bases). The CDR3 loop spans 14 amino acids. V was trimmed by 6 bases and J by 0 bases, leaving 13 bases between them. CDR1 is SGHDT and CDR2 is YYEEEE in the germline V gene. Here the CDR3 DNA reads TGTGCCAGCACCACTCGGAGGTACTCCTACGAGCAGTACGTC. Its protein is CASTTRRYSYEQYV.

This clonotype showed up just a few times. The rearrangement links TRBV19 to TRBJ2-1; 10 bases fit TRBD1. The V gene's germline CDR1 is LNHDA and CDR2 SQIVND (reference sequence). This CDR3 region has 14 residues. Trimming cost V 4 bases and J 6 bases; bases outside gene matches: 3. The CDR3 loop reads CASSTGTGVNEQFF. As DNA, the CDR3 is TGTGCCAGTAGTACCGGGACAGGGGTCAATGAGCAGTTCTTC.

The V gene is TRBV5-1, the J gene TRBJ2-3, with D possibly matching TRBD2 (7 bases). Germline assignment: CDR1 SGHRS and CDR2 YFSETQ. V dropped 0 bases and J dropped 4 bases, with 15 bases sitting between them. There are 16 residues in the CDR3. CDR3 sequence (DNA): TGCGCCAGCAGCTTGGGAGCGGGACACATAGCAGATACGCAGTATTTT. Encoded protein: CASSLGAGHIADTQYF.

The chain is built from TRBV28 and TRBJ2-2; 7 bases map to TRBD1. Germline-derived CDR1 and CDR2 are MDHEN and SYDVKM. The V and J ends lost 11 bases and 5 bases, in that order; junction bases with no gene match: 5. The CDR3 length is 12 residues. The CDR3 DNA follows: TGTGCCGGGACAGCTGGGACCGGGGAGCTGTTTTTT. Its protein is CAGTAGTGELFF.

The chain carries TRBV2 and TRBJ1-1; D gene unclear. CDR3 length equals 14 residues. Germline V lookup: CDR1 SNHLY, CDR2 FYNNEI. Trimming removed 3 bases at V and 0 bases at J, with 8 bases between. Here the CDR3 reads CASSDSGMNTEAFF. CDR3 in DNA: TGTGCCAGCAGTGACTCGGGGATGAACACTGAAGCTTTCTTT.

This clonotype was found once. The chain employs TRBV9 and TRBJ1-2, with 7 bases that match TRBD1. CDR3 length equals 14 residues. J lost 4 bases, V lost 3 bases, and 6 bases had no gene match. CDR1 SGDLS and CDR2 YYNGEE come from the germline V gene. Written as DNA, the CDR3 is TGTGCCAGCAGCGAAACTGGGACAGTCTATGGCTACACCTTC. This translates into CASSETGTVYGYTF.

V and J are TRBV7-6 and TRBJ2-7, with D unresolved. The CDR3 is made up of 14 amino acids. Germline CDR1 is SGHVS and CDR2 is FNYEAQ. V lost 5 bases and J 3 bases, leaving 14 bases between the germline ends. This CDR3 is CASSQHVFGYEQYV. Written as DNA, the CDR3 is TGTGCCAGCAGCCAACACGTTTTCGGCTACGAGCAGTACGTC.

The chain has TRBV6-5 and TRBJ2-1; D uncertain. The CDR3 has 12 amino acids. CDR1 and CDR2 from the germline V gene are MNHEY and SVGAGI. V lost 8 bases and J 6 bases, leaving 11 bases between the germline ends. This CDR3 is CASAPGFNEQFF. CDR3 sequence (DNA): TGTGCCAGCGCCCCCGGGTTCAATGAGCAGTTCTTC.

The CDR3 DNA sequence: TGTGCCAGCAGTCCTCTACTAGCGGGGTACACCGGGGAGCTGTTTTTT. Translating it yields CASSPLLAGYTGELFF. The chain combines TRBV12-3 or TRBV12-4 with TRBJ2-2; 10 nucleotides agree with TRBD2. The ends lost 5 bases at V and 3 bases at J; junction bases unmatched: 6. The CDR3 loop spans 16 amino acids.

The genes are TRBV7-9 and TRBJ2-5, with no clear D. This CDR3 contains 16 residues. V was clipped by 2 bases and J by 2 bases, with 15 bases between them. Germline V gene data show CDR1 as SEHNR and CDR2 as FQNEAQ (reference sequence). This CDR3 reads CASSLKTIKVQETQYF. Written as DNA, the CDR3 is TGTGCCAGCAGCTTAAAAACTATAAAAGTGCAAGAGACCCAGTACTTC.

To note about this clonotype: A junction end diverges from the germline sequence, so it may reflect a read error. The chain links TRBV20-1 to TRBJ2-1, with D maybe TRBD2 (5 bases). Per germline, CDR1 DFQATT and CDR2 SNEGSKA (reference sequence). CDR3 length: 14 residues. The CDR3 DNA follows: TGCAGTGCTGGAGAGTGGCACCACGGGGATGAGCAGTTCTTC. Protein sequence: CSAGEWHHGDEQFF.